A selection of T cell receptor beta chains follows, all from one sample in a study of T cells in Graves' hyperthyroidism and ophthalmopathy. TCRdb analysed the multiplex PCR reads with MiXCR anew, one entry per CDR3 protein. The sample lists approximately 400,000 distinct CDR3 sequences, about 14% seen once, with around a fifth in the top ten. The source material was blood. These receptors all come from a woman in her twenties or thirties with Graves' ophthalmopathy. The CDR3 runs from the conserved cysteine through the conserved F or W. The D gene is left open where the match is weak. Size tells how often a clone was seen (once, few, many) or the class of an expanded clone, and some rows leave it out.

clone size	V gene	D gene	J gene	CDR3 DNA	CDR3 protein
many	TRBV28	TRBD2	TRBJ2-5	TGTGCCAGCAGTCCCCCCCCACGACTAGCGGGGGAATCTGTAGAGACCCAGTACTTC	CASSPPPRLAGESVETQYF
many	TRBV7-9	NA	TRBJ2-2	TGTGCCAGCAGCTCAACGAAGGGGTTCACCGGGGAGCTGTTTTTT	CASSSTKGFTGELFF
few	TRBV6-1	NA	TRBJ2-5	TGTGCCACCGATGGGGGGATGGAGACCCAGTACTTC	CATDGGMETQYF
many	TRBV5-1	NA	TRBJ1-2	TGCGCCAGCAGCTTGTTAGCAGGGACGGACTATGGCTACACCTTC	CASSLLAGTDYGYTF
many	TRBV28	TRBD1	TRBJ2-3	TGTGCCAGCAGTTTGCCGGGACAGGGGCAGCACGATACGCAGTATTTT	CASSLPGQGQHDTQYF
many	TRBV20-1	TRBD2	TRBJ2-3	TGCAGTGCAAGCGGGGGGCCGATCACAGATACGCAGTATTTT	CSASGGPITDTQYF
many	TRBV30	NA	TRBJ1-5	TGTGCCTGGAGTGTGGGGGGGATGGGTCAGCCCCAGCATTTT	CAWSVGGMGQPQHF
NA	TRBV10-3	NA	TRBJ1-1	TGTGCCATCAGTGTGGAGGGCCCTAACACTGAAGCTTTCTTT	CAISVEGPNTEAFF
many	TRBV27	TRBD1	TRBJ1-2	TGTGCCAGCAGTCCCCAGACAGGGGCCCATGGCTACACCTTC	CASSPQTGAHGYTF
many	TRBV5-1	TRBD1	TRBJ2-7	TGCGCCAGCAGGAGGACAGGGGCCTCCGCCGAGCAGTACTTC	CASRRTGASAEQYF
NA	TRBV3-1	NA	TRBJ1-1	TGTGCCAGCAGCCAGGCGAACACTGAAGCTTTCTTT	CASSQANTEAFF
many	TRBV7-9	NA	TRBJ2-2	TGTGCCAGCAGCTTAAGTGTCACCGGGGAGCTGTTTTTT	CASSLSVTGELFF
NA	TRBV7-9	TRBD1	TRBJ2-5	TGTGCCAGCAGCTTGCCACAGGGGGGCCAGTACTTC	CASSLPQGGQYF
many	TRBV20-1	NA	TRBJ1-1	TGCAGTGCTAGAGATCGGGCAGGGAGGAACACTGAAGCTTTCTTT	CSARDRAGRNTEAFF
many	TRBV28	NA	TRBJ2-7	TGTGCCAGCAGTTTAGATTCTCTCTACGAGCAGTACTTC	CASSLDSLYEQYF
many	TRBV18	NA	TRBJ2-7	TGTGCCAGCTCCCCCAGGGTGGGGACTGAGCAGTACTTC	CASSPRVGTEQYF
many	TRBV11-2	TRBD2	TRBJ2-3	TGTGCCAGCAGCTTAGTCGCAACTAGCGGGGCAGATACGCAGTATTTT	CASSLVATSGADTQYF
many	TRBV2	NA	TRBJ2-7	TGTGCCAGCAGGGACGGACTTGCCGAGTGGCAGTACTTC	CASRDGLAEWQYF
NA	TRBV30	NA	TRBJ1-4	TGTGCCTGGGGGTTGAGGGGGAATGGAAAACTGTTTTTT	CAWGLRGNGKLFF
NA	TRBV10-3	NA	TRBJ2-2	TGTGCCATCAGTGAATACGAGGGGTTCGAGCTGTTTTTT	CAISEYEGFELFF
many	TRBV20-1	NA	TRBJ2-7	TGCAGTGCTATCCCAGCCAGCTCCTACGAGCAGTACTTC	CSAIPASSYEQYF
NA	TRBV19	NA	TRBJ1-6	TGTGCCAGTGGAACCGGGACCCACAATAATTCACCCCTCCACTTT	CASGTGTHNNSPLHF
many	TRBV2	TRBD1	TRBJ2-5	TGTGCCAGCCCTGGGAGGGGGACAGGGATCGAGACCCAGTACTTC	CASPGRGTGIETQYF
many	TRBV27	NA	TRBJ1-5	TGTGCCAGCAGTTTAATGGCAGGGAGCAATCAGCCCCAGCATTTT	CASSLMAGSNQPQHF
NA	TRBV25-1	NA	TRBJ2-5	TGTGCCAGCAGTGAATTGGGTGAAAGTGGCCAAGAGACCCAGTACTTC	CASSELGESGQETQYF
NA	TRBV25-1	TRBD2	TRBJ2-5	TGTGCCAGCAGTGACTTAGCGGGGGGGTACCAAGAGACCCAGTACTTC	CASSDLAGGYQETQYF
many	TRBV28	NA	TRBJ2-3	TGTGCCAGCAGTCCCAGGGGCTCGGGGACAGATACGCAGTATTTT	CASSPRGSGTDTQYF
many	TRBV3-1	NA	TRBJ1-5	TGTGCCAGCAGCCAAGCATCGAGCAATCAGCCCCAGCATTTT	CASSQASSNQPQHF
many	TRBV10-3	TRBD1	TRBJ1-1	TGTGCCATCAGTGGGTACAGGGGGCAGAACACTGAAGCTTTCTTT	CAISGYRGQNTEAFF
many	TRBV12-3/TRBV12-4	NA	TRBJ1-3	TGTGCCAGCAGTTTCGGGTCCTCTGGAAACACCATATATTTT	CASSFGSSGNTIYF
many	TRBV7-3	TRBD2	TRBJ2-2	TGTGCCAGCAGCACTAGCGGGGAGAAGAACGGGGAGCTGTTTTTT	CASSTSGEKNGELFF
once	TRBV6-4	TRBD1	TRBJ1-5	TGTGCCAGCAACCCAGGACAGGTCGGCAATCAGCCCCAGCATTTT	CASNPGQVGNQPQHF
many	TRBV2	TRBD1	TRBJ1-5	TGTGCCAGCAGGCCTAACAGGGGCACCGACAATCAGCCCCAGCATTTT	CASRPNRGTDNQPQHF
many	TRBV7-2	TRBD2	TRBJ2-1	TGTGCCAGCAGCCGGACTAGCGGACACAATGAGCAGTTCTTC	CASSRTSGHNEQFF
many	TRBV29-1	NA	TRBJ2-7	TGCAGCGGAGGACAGAACTACGAGCAGTACTTC	CSGGQNYEQYF
NA	TRBV2	NA	TRBJ1-2	TGTGCCAGCACCGAAGAGGACCGACCTAACTATGGCTACACCTTC	CASTEEDRPNYGYTF
many	TRBV20-1	NA	TRBJ1-1	TGCAGTGCCGACGGGGGGTTTGAGATGAACACTGAAGCTTTCTTT	CSADGGFEMNTEAFF
many	TRBV5-1	TRBD1	TRBJ1-2	TGCGCCAGCAGCTCTCGGGTGGACAGGGCCAATAACTATGGCTACACCTTC	CASSSRVDRANNYGYTF
many	TRBV7-3	NA	TRBJ1-1	TGTGCCAGCAGCTTAACCACCACCCCCTCTGAAGCTTTCTTT	CASSLTTTPSEAFF
many	TRBV28	NA	TRBJ2-5	TGTGCCAGCAATAGGGCGGCCCAAGAGACCCAGTACTTC	CASNRAAQETQYF
NA	TRBV7-2	TRBD2	TRBJ2-5	TGTGCCAGCAGCCAGACTAGCGGGGGGGCCGGAGAGACCCAGTACTTC	CASSQTSGGAGETQYF
many	TRBV18	NA	TRBJ1-5	TGTGCCAGCTCACCAGGGAGGGTGGGAGATCAGCCCCAGCATTTT	CASSPGRVGDQPQHF
few	TRBV20-1	NA	TRBJ1-4	TGCAGTGCTACTCCCACCGGGACTTTGGGGGCAAAACTGTTTTTT	CSATPTGTLGAKLFF
few	TRBV29-1	TRBD1	TRBJ1-4	TGCAGCGTTGGGATGGGACAGGGAAATGAAAAACTGTTTTTT	CSVGMGQGNEKLFF
many	TRBV7-9	TRBD1	TRBJ1-1	TGTGCCAGCAGGATTAACAGGGGGGATGAAGCTTTCTTT	CASRINRGDEAFF
few	TRBV7-3	TRBD2	TRBJ2-3	TGTGCCAGCAGCTCCTTCCTTAGCGGGGCGGGCACAGATACGCAGTATTTT	CASSSFLSGAGTDTQYF
many	TRBV6-9	NA	TRBJ2-7	TGTGCCAGCAGTTATTCGGTTTTAGAATCCTACGAGCAGTACTTC	CASSYSVLESYEQYF
few	TRBV14	NA	TRBJ2-4	TGTGCCAGCAGCCAAAGGGGACGGAATATTCAGTACTTC	CASSQRGRNIQYF
many	TRBV11-3	NA	TRBJ2-7	TGTGCCAGCAGCGAAGAACCAGCGGTAGGCTACGAGCAGTACTTC	CASSEEPAVGYEQYF
NA	TRBV6-6	TRBD2	TRBJ2-2	TGTGCCAGCAGTTACTCATTTCCGGGACTAGCGACAGCTCCGAACACCGGGGAGCTGTTTTTT	CASSYSFPGLATAPNTGELFF
many	TRBV20-1	TRBD1	TRBJ1-2	TGCAGTGTTCGGACAGGGGAGCATGGCTACACCTTC	CSVRTGEHGYTF
many	TRBV5-1	NA	TRBJ2-3	TGCGCCAGCAGGACACAGGATACGCAGTATTTT	CASRTQDTQYF
many	TRBV30	NA	TRBJ1-5	TGTGCCTGGAGTGTACTCAGGGTCAATCAGCCCCAGCATTTT	CAWSVLRVNQPQHF